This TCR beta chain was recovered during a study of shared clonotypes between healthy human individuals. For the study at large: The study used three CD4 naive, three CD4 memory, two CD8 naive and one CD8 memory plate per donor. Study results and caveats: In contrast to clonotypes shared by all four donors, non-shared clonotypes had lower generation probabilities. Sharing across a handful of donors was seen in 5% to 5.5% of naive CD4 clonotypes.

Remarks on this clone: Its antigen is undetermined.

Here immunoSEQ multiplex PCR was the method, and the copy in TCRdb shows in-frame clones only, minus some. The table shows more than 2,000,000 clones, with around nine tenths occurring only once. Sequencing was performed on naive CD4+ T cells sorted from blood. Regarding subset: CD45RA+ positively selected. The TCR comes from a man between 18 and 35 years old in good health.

The CDR3 nucleotides are TGTGCCAGCAGCTTACGGGGAGTAGTCCTCTACAATGAGCAGTTCTTC. Its protein product is CASSLRGVVLYNEQFF. The chain recombines TRBV7-9 with TRBJ2-1, with D possibly matching TRBD2 (5 bases). From germline, CDR1 is SEHNR and CDR2 FQNEAQ (reference sequence). V was pared by 2 bases and J by 3 bases, with 14 bases between. The CDR3 spans 16 residues. The full variable domain, with the rest looked up from reference TRBV7-9 and TRBJ2-1, is DTGVSQNPRHKITKRGQNVTFRCDPISEHNRLYWYRQTLGQGPEFLTYFQNEAQLEKSRLLSDRFSAERPKGSFSTLEIQRTEQGDSAMYLCASSLRGVVLYNEQFFGPGTRLTVL.